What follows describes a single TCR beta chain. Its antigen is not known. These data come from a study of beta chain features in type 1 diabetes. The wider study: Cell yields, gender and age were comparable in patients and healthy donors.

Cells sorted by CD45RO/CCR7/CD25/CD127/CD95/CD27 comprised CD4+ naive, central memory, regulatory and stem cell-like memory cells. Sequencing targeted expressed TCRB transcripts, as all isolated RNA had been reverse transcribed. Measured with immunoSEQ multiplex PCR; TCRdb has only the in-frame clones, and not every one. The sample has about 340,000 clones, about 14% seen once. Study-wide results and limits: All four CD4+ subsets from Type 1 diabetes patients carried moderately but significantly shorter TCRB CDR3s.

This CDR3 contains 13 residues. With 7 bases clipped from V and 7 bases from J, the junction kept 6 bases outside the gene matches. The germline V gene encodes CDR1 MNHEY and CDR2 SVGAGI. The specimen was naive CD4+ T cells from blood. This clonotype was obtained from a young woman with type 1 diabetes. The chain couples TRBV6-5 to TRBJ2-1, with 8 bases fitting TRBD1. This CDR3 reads CASNRQGRNEQFF. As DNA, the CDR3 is TGTGCCAGCAACCGACAGGGGCGGAATGAGCAGTTCTTC.